A single sample gave rise to the 8 T cell receptor beta chains below, sequenced in a study of cytomegalovirus exposure and HLA in healthy donors. Profiling relied on immunoSEQ multiplex PCR, and the TCRdb table lists in-frame clones only, not all of them. Here the sample spans about 130,000 clones, 89% being singletons. Sequencing used PBMCs. The receptors originated from a woman aged 18-35 years in good health and CMV-seronegative.

V usage is TRBV29-1 and J usage is TRBJ1-2; 8 bases map to TRBD1. Germline V gene lookup returns CDR1 SQVTM and CDR2 ANQGSEA. CDR3 length: 15 residues. Germline trimming cut 4 bases from V and 4 bases from J; bases unmatched to any gene: 11. CDR3 loop: CSVVRFGQGAYGYTF. Here the CDR3 DNA reads TGCAGCGTTGTTAGGTTTGGGCAGGGGGCCTATGGCTACACCTTC.

CDR3 region: CASHRQSFMNTEAFF. CDR3 nucleotides: TGTGCCAGCCACCGACAGTCATTCATGAACACTGAAGCTTTCTTT. The chain carries TRBV19 and TRBJ1-1, with D maybe TRBD1 (5 bases). V shed 9 bases and J shed 0 bases, with 17 bases lying between them. This CDR3 is 15 amino acids long. Germline V gene sequence: CDR1 LNHDA, CDR2 SQIVND (reference sequence).

The V and J genes are TRBV5-6 and TRBJ2-3, with 14 nucleotides matching TRBD2. Germline loops: CDR1 SGHDT, CDR2 YYEEEE. J was trimmed by 6 bases and V by 3 bases; bases with no gene match: 6. The CDR3 covers 16 residues. The CDR3 DNA reads TGTGCCAGCAGCTCGTGGACTAGCGGGGGGATGGATACGCAGTATTTT. It encodes CASSSWTSGGMDTQYF.

CDR3 bases: TGTGCCAGCAGCTTGGTCAGCGAGCAGTACTTC. Amino acids: CASSLVSEQYF. V and J are TRBV5-8 and TRBJ2-7; no reliable D call. CDR1 is SGHTS, CDR2 YDEGEE, per germline. Between the trimmed V and J ends, which lost 0 bases and 6 bases, there was a span of 4 bases. The CDR3 is 11 amino acids.

The chain employs TRBV9 and TRBJ1-2, with 7 bases aligning to TRBD1. The CDR3 runs 18 residues. The germline CDR1 and CDR2 sequences are SGDLS and YYNGEE. Trimming removed 2 bases from V and 0 bases from J; junction bases left unmatched: 13. The CDR3 nucleotides are TGTGCCAGCAGCGTCCGCCCGATAACAGGGGTAGCTAACTATGGCTACACCTTC. Translated: CASSVRPITGVANYGYTF.

The rearrangement links TRBV6-5 to TRBJ1-1; TRBD1 is a possible D gene (5 bases). The CDR3 contains 13 residues. V gave up 8 bases and J gave up 6 bases, with 16 bases separating them. Germline V lookup: CDR1 MNHEY, CDR2 SVGAGI. CDR3: CASGDRRVAEAFF. DNA of the CDR3: TGTGCCAGCGGCGACAGACGTGTAGCTGAAGCTTTCTTT.

This chain connects TRBV6-5 to TRBJ1-5; tentative D call: TRBD1 (6 bases). The germline V and J ends were trimmed by 2 bases and 2 bases, with 10 bases remaining between them. Germline CDR1 MNHEY, CDR2 SVGAGI. The CDR3 has 15 amino acids. CDR3 region: CASSYGRGRNQPQHF. CDR3 bases: TGTGCCAGCAGTTACGGCAGGGGCCGCAATCAGCCCCAGCATTTT.

The chain has TRBV27 and TRBJ2-7; 8 positions match TRBD1. Unmatched junction bases numbered 12, after V lost 6 bases and J lost 2 bases. CDR1 is MNHEY and CDR2 is SMNVEV in the germline V gene (reference sequence). CDR3 size: 16 residues. CDR3 bases: TGTGCCAGCAGCCTATTCGGACAGGGTGCCACCTACGAGCAGTACTTC. Residues: CASSLFGQGATYEQYF.